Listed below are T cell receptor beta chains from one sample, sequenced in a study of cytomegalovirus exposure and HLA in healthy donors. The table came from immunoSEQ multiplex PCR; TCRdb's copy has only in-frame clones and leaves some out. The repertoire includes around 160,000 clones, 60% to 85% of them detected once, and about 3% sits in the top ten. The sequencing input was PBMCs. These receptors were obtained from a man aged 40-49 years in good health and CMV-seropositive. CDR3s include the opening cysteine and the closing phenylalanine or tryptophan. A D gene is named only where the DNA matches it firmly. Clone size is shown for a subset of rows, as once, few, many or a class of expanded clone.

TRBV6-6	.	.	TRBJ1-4	TGTGCCAGCAGTTACGCCGAGACAGGTCCTAATGAAAAACTGTTTTTT	CASSYAETGPNEKLFF
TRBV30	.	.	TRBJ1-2	TGTGCCTGGTCCCGGGCAGGGGCCTATGGCTACACCTTC	CAWSRAGAYGYTF
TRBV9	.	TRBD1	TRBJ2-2	TGTGCCAGCAGCTCGAACCCGTTGAAACCGGGACAGGGGGACACCGGGGAGCTGTTTTTT	CASSSNPLKPGQGDTGELFF
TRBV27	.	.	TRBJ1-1	TGTGCCAGCAGGCTGTGGGTGCAGGACACTGAAGCTTTCTTT	CASRLWVQDTEAFF
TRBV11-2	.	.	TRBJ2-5	TGTGCCAGCAGCTTAGAGTCAAAAGAGACCCAGTACTTC	CASSLESKETQYF
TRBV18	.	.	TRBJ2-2	TGTGCCAGCTCCCGTCCCCAGGGGGAGCTGTTTTTT	CASSRPQGELFF
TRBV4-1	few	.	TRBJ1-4	TGCGCCAGCAGCTCGTTCGGAGGGGCAACTAATGAAAAACTGTTTTTT	CASSSFGGATNEKLFF
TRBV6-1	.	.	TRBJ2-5	TGTGCCAGCAGCTCTAGGACCCTCGGGAGGACCCAGTACTTC	CASSSRTLGRTQYF
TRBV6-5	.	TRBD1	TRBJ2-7	TGTGCCAGCAATCCGGACAGGGGATCGCTCGAGCAGTACTTC	CASNPDRGSLEQYF
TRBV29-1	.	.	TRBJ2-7	TGCAGCGTTGGAGGTAATATCGATGAGCAGTACTTC	CSVGGNIDEQYF
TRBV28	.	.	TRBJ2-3	TGTGCCAGCAACCCCCGGGCAGATACGCAGTATTTT	CASNPRADTQYF
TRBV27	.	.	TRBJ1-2	TGTGCCAGCAGATACGGACAGACCTATGGCTACACCTTC	CASRYGQTYGYTF
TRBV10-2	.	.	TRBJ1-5	TGCGCCAGCAGTACTGACAGATTGAGTCAGCCCCAGCATTTT	CASSTDRLSQPQHF
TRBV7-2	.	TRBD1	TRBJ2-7	TGTGCCAGCAGCAACCGACAGGGCTACGAGCAGTACTTC	CASSNRQGYEQYF
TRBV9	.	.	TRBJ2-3	TGTGCCAGCAGTGAGCAAGATACGCAGTATTTT	CASSEQDTQYF
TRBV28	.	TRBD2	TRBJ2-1	TGTGCCAGCAGTGTCCAGGCACCGGGACTAGCGGGAGGAAGAGAGTTCTTC	CASSVQAPGLAGGREFF
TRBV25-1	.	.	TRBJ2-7	TGTGCCAGCAGTGAGGAGGGGCGAGGGACCTACGAGCAGTACTTC	CASSEEGRGTYEQYF
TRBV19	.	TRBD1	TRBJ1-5	TGTGCCAGTAGTAGTCAGGGACAGGTCAATCAGCCCCAGCATTTT	CASSSQGQVNQPQHF
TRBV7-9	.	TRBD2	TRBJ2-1	TGTGCCTGCGGGACTAGCGGGTACAATGAGCAGTTCTTC	CACGTSGYNEQFF
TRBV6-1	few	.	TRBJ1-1	TGTGCCAGCAGTCAACTTTCTACTATTGCCACTGAAGCTTTCTTT	CASSQLSTIATEAFF
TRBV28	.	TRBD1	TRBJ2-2	TGTGCCAGCAGGACGACAGGGTTTTACACCGGGGAGCTGTTTTTT	CASRTTGFYTGELFF
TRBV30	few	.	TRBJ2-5	TGTGCCTCCTCAGGGTCGGTGACCCAGTACTTC	CASSGSVTQYF
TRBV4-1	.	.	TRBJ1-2	TGCGCCAGCAGCCAAGATGGGGGGAGCAGGGGCTACACCTTC	CASSQDGGSRGYTF
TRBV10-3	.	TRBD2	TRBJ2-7	TGTGCCATCAGCCTAGCGGGAACGGGATACGAGCAGTACTTC	CAISLAGTGYEQYF
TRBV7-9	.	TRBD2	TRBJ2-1	TGTTCCAGCAGCTTAGTAGCGGGAGGGGCCCGCAATGAGCAGTTCTTC	CSSSLVAGGARNEQFF
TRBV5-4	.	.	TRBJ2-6	TGTGCCAGCAGCTCTTCCCTAGGGGGCTCTGGGGCCAACGTCCTGACTTTC	CASSSSLGGSGANVLTF
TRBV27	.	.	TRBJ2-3	TGTGCCAGCAGTATCCGGGAGCGAAACACAGATACGCAGTATTTT	CASSIRERNTDTQYF
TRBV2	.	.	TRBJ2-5	TGTGCCAGCAGTAAACAGGGCTTGGGAGTGGAGACCCAGTACTTC	CASSKQGLGVETQYF
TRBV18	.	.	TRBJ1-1	TGTGCCAGCTCACCGAAAACAGAGAACACTGAAGCTTTCTTT	CASSPKTENTEAFF
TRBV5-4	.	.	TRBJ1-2	TGTGCCAGCAGCTTGCCAGGCGGGTTCTATGGCTACACCTTC	CASSLPGGFYGYTF
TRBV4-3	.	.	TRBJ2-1	TGCGCCAGCAGCCAAGACGACGGACTCTCCTACAATGAGCAGTTCTTC	CASSQDDGLSYNEQFF
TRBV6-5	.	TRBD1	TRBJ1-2	TGTGCCAGCAGTTTATTTCAGGGGGCGTCGCACTATGGCTACACCTTC	CASSLFQGASHYGYTF
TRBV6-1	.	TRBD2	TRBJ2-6	TGTGCCAGCAGTGAGTTAATTAGGGGAGGGAGGGCTGGGGCCAACGTCCTGACTTTC	CASSELIRGGRAGANVLTF
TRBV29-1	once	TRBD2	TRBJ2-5	TGCAGCGGCCTACGTCCGGGACTAGCGGGAGTAGGACAAGAGACCCAGTACTTC	CSGLRPGLAGVGQETQYF
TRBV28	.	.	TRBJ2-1	TGTGCCAGCAGTTTACGACTAGGTCATGAGCAGTTCTTC	CASSLRLGHEQFF
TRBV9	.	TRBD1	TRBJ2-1	TGTGCCAGCAGCGTATCACCCATCGGACAGGACAGCTCCTACAATGAGCAGTTCTTC	CASSVSPIGQDSSYNEQFF
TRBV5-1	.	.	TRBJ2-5	TGCGCCAGCAGCTCACAAGAGACCCAGTACTTC	CASSSQETQYF
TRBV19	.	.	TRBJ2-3	TGTGCCAGTAGCTTTTACGGGAGAACAGATACGCAGTATTTT	CASSFYGRTDTQYF
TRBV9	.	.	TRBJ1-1	TGTGCCAGCAGCGTGTCGGGAGGGTTGAACACTGAAGCTTTCTTT	CASSVSGGLNTEAFF
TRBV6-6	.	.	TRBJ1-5	TGTGCCAGCATCTTGGGGGGTAGCAATCAGCCCCAGCATTTT	CASILGGSNQPQHF
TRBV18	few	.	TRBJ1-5	TGTGCCAGCTCACCAGGGGGCCCTAATCAGCCCCAGCATTTT	CASSPGGPNQPQHF